The 8 T cell receptor beta chains below were found in one sample sequenced in a study of blood T cell repertoires in COVID-19. The method was immunoSEQ multiplex PCR; TCRdb's version includes in-frame clones alone and lacks a portion of them. The sample contains more than 100,000 clones, 80% to 90% of which appear only once. The sample taken for sequencing was peripheral blood. These receptors originate from a woman between 65 and 79 years old with acute or convalescent COVID-19.

The chain links TRBV6-5 to TRBJ2-7; perhaps TRBD1 as D (6 bases). The germline V gene has CDR1 MNHEY and CDR2 SVGAGI. This CDR3 is 13 amino acids long. Trimming took 10 bases from V and 5 from J, leaving 18 bases between them. Here the CDR3 DNA reads TGTGCCACAGCAGGCCTGAGGGGGAACGAGCAGTACTTC. This translates into CATAGLRGNEQYF.

The chain combines TRBV2 with TRBJ2-7, with TRBD1 as a possible D gene (6 bases). Germline CDR1 reads SNHLY; CDR2 reads FYNNEI. V lost 6 bases to trimming and J lost 1 base, with 10 bases between them. The CDR3 totals 13 residues. The CDR3: CASSFTGSYEQYF. The DNA for the CDR3 is TGTGCCAGCAGCTTCACAGGGTCCTACGAGCAGTACTTC.

The chain joins TRBV30 to TRBJ2-4; TRBD1 agrees at 9 bases. This CDR3 contains 17 residues. V gave up 2 bases and J gave up 2 bases; unmatched junction bases: 10. Germline-derived CDR1 and CDR2 are GTSNPN and SVGIG (reference sequence). The CDR3 region is CAWSSGGQGTSKNIQYF. DNA for the CDR3: TGTGCCTGGAGTTCAGGGGGACAGGGCACCTCCAAAAACATTCAGTACTTC.

The chain links TRBV5-4 to TRBJ2-1, with 11 bases identical to TRBD2. Germline CDR1 and CDR2: SGHNT and YYREEE (reference sequence). This CDR3 has 17 residues. Unmatched junction bases numbered 9, after V lost 3 bases and J lost 4 bases. CDR3 in amino acids: CASSSLPSSGGYNEQFF. CDR3 sequence (DNA): TGTGCCAGCAGCTCGCTGCCGTCTAGCGGGGGGTACAATGAGCAGTTCTTC.

This sequence joins TRBV27 and TRBJ1-2, with D possibly being TRBD1 (6 bases). The CDR3 runs to 16 residues. The V end lost 5 bases, the J end lost 8 bases, and 24 bases lay between the germline ends. Germline-derived CDR1 and CDR2 are MNHEY and SMNVEV (reference sequence). The CDR3 loop is CASSLLRDTPRGGYTF. Written as DNA, the CDR3 is TGTGCCAGCAGTCTACTCCGGGACACTCCCCGTGGAGGCTACACCTTC.

The chain joins TRBV7-2 to TRBJ2-7, with D tentatively TRBD2 (6 bases). The CDR3 runs to 14 residues. CDR1 is SGHTA, CDR2 FQGNSA, per germline. V was clipped by 2 bases and J by 3 bases, with 11 bases between them. CDR3 region: CASSLNGGSYEQYF. The CDR3, as DNA: TGTGCCAGCAGCTTAAATGGAGGGAGCTACGAGCAGTACTTC.

The genes are TRBV29-1 and TRBJ2-7, with D possibly TRBD1 on 5 matching bases. This CDR3 has 15 residues. Trimming stripped 0 bases from V and 2 bases from J, with 14 bases between. Looked up from germline, CDR1 is SQVTM and CDR2 is ANQGSEA. The CDR3 bases are TGCAGCGTTGAAGAACTACAGGAACCTCCCTACGAGCAGTACTTC. Amino acid sequence: CSVEELQEPPYEQYF.

The chain links TRBV2 to TRBJ1-5, with unresolved D. The V gene's germline CDR1 is SNHLY and CDR2 FYNNEI. Trimming cost V 4 bases and J 9 bases, with 13 bases left between them. The CDR3 has 13 amino acids. CDR3 residues: CASSASQSGPQHF. CDR3 DNA: TGTGCCAGCAGTGCTTCCCAATCGGGGCCCCAGCATTTT.